Described below is a single TCR beta chain sequence and its context. The CDR3 extends over 14 amino acids. CDR1 and CDR2 (germline): MGHDK, SYGVNS. The V and J ends lost 5 bases and 5 bases, in that order; junction bases with no gene match: 8. This entry is derived from a study of blood T cell repertoires in COVID-19. Study-wide background: Some COVID-19 samples were acute and others convalescent; all came from the United States, Italy and Spain. In each case, the material was cDNA or gDNA derived from T cells, B-cell-depleted T cells, or PBMCs.

As handled by the study authors: From reference gene primer amplification, estimates of nucleated cell counts were derived. The repertoire was sequenced with immunoSEQ multiplex PCR; TCRdb's copy has only in-frame clones and lacks some. V and J calls and clone size are those listed in that table; D and trimming were worked out from the DNA. The sample lists approximately 44,000 clones, approximately 89% seen once, with 1% to 1.5% in the top ten. This receptor was obtained from a woman between 40 and 50 years old with acute or convalescent COVID-19. The sequenced sample was peripheral blood. V and J are TRBV25-1 and TRBJ1-2, with TRBD1 matching over 7 bases. The CDR3 coding sequence is TGTGCCAGCAGTCGGGACGGGACAGAATATGGCTACACCTTC. Its translation is CASSRDGTEYGYTF.